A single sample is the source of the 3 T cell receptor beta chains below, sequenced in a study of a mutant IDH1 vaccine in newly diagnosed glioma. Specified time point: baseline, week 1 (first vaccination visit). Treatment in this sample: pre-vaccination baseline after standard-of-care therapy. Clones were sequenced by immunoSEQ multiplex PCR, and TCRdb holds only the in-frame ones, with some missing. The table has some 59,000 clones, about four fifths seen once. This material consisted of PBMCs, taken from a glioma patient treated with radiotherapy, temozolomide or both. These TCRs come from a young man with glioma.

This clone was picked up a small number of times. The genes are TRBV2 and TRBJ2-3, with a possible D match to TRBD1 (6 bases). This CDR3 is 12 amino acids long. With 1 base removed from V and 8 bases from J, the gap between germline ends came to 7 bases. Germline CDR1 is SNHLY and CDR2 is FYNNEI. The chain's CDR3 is CASSEGGPTQYF. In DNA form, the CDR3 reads TGTGCCAGCAGTGAAGGGGGGCCTACGCAGTATTTT.

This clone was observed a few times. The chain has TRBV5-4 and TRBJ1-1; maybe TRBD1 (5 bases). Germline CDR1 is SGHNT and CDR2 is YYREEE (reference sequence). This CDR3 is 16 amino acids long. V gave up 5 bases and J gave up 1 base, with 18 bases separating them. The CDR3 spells CASSRRPGLSNTEAFF. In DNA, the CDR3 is TGTGCCAGCAGTCGTCGTCCGGGACTCTCGAACACTGAAGCTTTCTTT.

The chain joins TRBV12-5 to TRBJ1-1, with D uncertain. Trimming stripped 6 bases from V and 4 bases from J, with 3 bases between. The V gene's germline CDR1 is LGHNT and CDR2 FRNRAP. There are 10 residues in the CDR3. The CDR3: CASGSTEAFF. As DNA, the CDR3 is TGTGCTAGTGGATCCACTGAAGCTTTCTTT.